The present entry profiles one T cell receptor beta chain with its context. As processed by the authors: Reference gene primer amplification gave nucleated cell count estimates. Some clones are missing from TCRdb's copy, which holds only in-frame ones; the method was immunoSEQ multiplex PCR. V, J and clone size are those of that table, while D and trimming were read from the DNA. The data show roughly 250,000 clones, about four fifths seen once. The sample comes from a study of blood T cell repertoires in COVID-19. Looking at the study overall: The United States, Italy and Spain supplied acute and convalescent COVID-19 samples. In each case, the material was cDNA or gDNA derived from T cells, B-cell-depleted T cells, or PBMCs.

This CDR3 contains 16 residues. V trimming: 3 bases; J trimming: 8 bases; junction bases outside the gene matches: 7. Germline loops: CDR1 LGHNA, CDR2 YSLEER. This receptor was identified in a man aged 35 to 55 with active or convalescent COVID-19. Sequenced material: peripheral blood. This sequence joins TRBV4-3 and TRBJ2-1, with 13 bases identical to TRBD2. The DNA of the CDR3 is TGCGCCAGCAGCCATCCCGGGACTAGCGGGGTCGATGAGCAGTTCTTC. Protein product: CASSHPGTSGVDEQFF.